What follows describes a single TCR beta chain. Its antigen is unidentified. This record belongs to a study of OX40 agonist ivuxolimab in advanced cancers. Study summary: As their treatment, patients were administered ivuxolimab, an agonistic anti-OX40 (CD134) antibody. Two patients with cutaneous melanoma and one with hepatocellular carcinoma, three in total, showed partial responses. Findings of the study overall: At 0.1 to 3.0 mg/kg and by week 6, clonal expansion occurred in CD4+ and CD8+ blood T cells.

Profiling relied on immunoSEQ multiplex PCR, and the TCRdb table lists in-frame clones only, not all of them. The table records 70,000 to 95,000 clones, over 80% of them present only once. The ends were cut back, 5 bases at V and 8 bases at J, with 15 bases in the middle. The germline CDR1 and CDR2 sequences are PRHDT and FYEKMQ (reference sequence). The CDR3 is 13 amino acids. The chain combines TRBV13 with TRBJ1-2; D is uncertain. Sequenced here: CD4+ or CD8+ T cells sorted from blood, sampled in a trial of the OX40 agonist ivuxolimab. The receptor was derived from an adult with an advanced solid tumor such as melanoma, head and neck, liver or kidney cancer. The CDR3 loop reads CASSATGMRGYTF. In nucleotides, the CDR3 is TGTGCCAGCAGCGCGACGGGTATGAGGGGCTACACCTTC.